The 32 T cell receptor beta chains given below trace back to one sample, sequenced in a study of blood T cell repertoires in COVID-19. Repertoires were generated with immunoSEQ multiplex PCR, while TCRdb's copy carries only in-frame clones and drops some. The profile covers some 200,000 clones, with 75% to 90% appearing a single time and approximately 3.5% taken by the ten largest. Sequencing was performed on PBMCs or T cells enriched from blood (not recorded which). The source of these receptors is a woman younger than 35 in a cohort exposed to, infected with or recovered from COVID-19 (not recorded which).

The chain has TRBV27 and TRBJ1-2, with TRBD1 matching over 7 bases. CDR3 length: 14 residues. Germline V lookup: CDR1 MNHEY, CDR2 SMNVEV (reference sequence). V shed 5 bases, J shed 5 bases, and the junction held 8 bases outside the gene matches. The CDR3 here is CASSPSQGLYGYTF. The CDR3 coding sequence is TGTGCCAGCAGTCCCTCACAGGGGCTATATGGCTACACCTTC.

This clone was observed a single time. The chain joins TRBV5-4 to TRBJ1-4; TRBD1 matches at 10 bases. Trimming cost V 2 bases and J 7 bases; bases outside gene matches: 8. The CDR3 length is 16 residues. Germline V CDR1 and CDR2: SGHNT, YYREEE (reference sequence). In nucleotides, the CDR3 is TGTGCCAGCAGCTTCCGGACAGGGGGTTATTCTGAAAAACTGTTTTTT. It encodes CASSFRTGGYSEKLFF.

The V gene is TRBV6-1, the J gene TRBJ1-6; D is possibly TRBD1 (6 bases). The length of the CDR3 is 13 residues. Germline V gives CDR1 MNHNS, CDR2 SASEGT. V lost 2 bases and J 10 bases, leaving 9 bases between the germline ends. Here the CDR3 reads CASSERGGSPLHF. The CDR3 DNA follows: TGTGCCAGCAGTGAAAGGGGGGGCTCACCCCTCCACTTT.

This chain connects TRBV29-1 to TRBJ2-1, with 9 positions matching TRBD2. Germline V lookup: CDR1 SQVTM, CDR2 ANQGSEA. The CDR3 runs to 13 residues. The V and J ends lost 6 bases and 7 bases, in that order; junction bases with no gene match: 7. The CDR3 DNA sequence: TGCAGCGTAGTAGCGGGAGTAGTTAATGAGCAGTTCTTC. Its translation is CSVVAGVVNEQFF.

This chain links TRBV5-8 with TRBJ2-2, with TRBD2 identical over 8 bases. The CDR3 spans 14 residues. V lost 5 bases to trimming and J lost 6 bases; unmatched junction nucleotides: 6. CDR1 and CDR2 from the germline V gene are SGHTS and YDEGEE. The CDR3 loop reads CASSLGLAPGELFF. Here the CDR3 DNA reads TGTGCCAGCAGTTTAGGACTAGCCCCCGGGGAGCTGTTTTTT.

This clone was detected once. The V and J genes are TRBV7-7 and TRBJ1-5; 9 nucleotides line up with TRBD1. Losses at the gene ends were 4 bases for V and 3 bases for J; bases not matched to a gene: 4. The CDR3 extends over 15 amino acids. The germline V gene encodes CDR1 SSHAT and CDR2 FNYEAQ (reference sequence). The CDR3 region has the DNA TGTGCCAGCAGCTCCGGGACAGGGCACAATCAGCCCCAGCATTTT. It encodes CASSSGTGHNQPQHF.

This chain joins TRBV24-1 and TRBJ2-1; 7 nucleotides align to TRBD1. The V gene end was trimmed by 1 base and the J gene end by 8 bases; junction bases not matched to a gene: 13. The CDR3 sequence is 17 residues long. In germline, CDR1 is KGHDR, CDR2 SFDVKD. CDR3 residues: CATSDLSAAAGGDEQFF. The DNA for the CDR3 is TGTGCCACCAGTGATTTAAGCGCAGCGGCAGGGGGAGATGAGCAGTTCTTC.

V usage is TRBV7-3 and J usage is TRBJ1-1; possibly TRBD1 for D (5 bases). Trimming pared 4 bases from V and 10 bases from J, leaving 16 bases between. Germline V gene data show CDR1 as SGHTA and CDR2 as FQGTGA. The CDR3 totals 13 residues. In DNA form, the CDR3 reads TGTGCCAGCAGCTCAGGTGTGGGGGGAAGAGCTTTCTTT. Its translation is CASSSGVGGRAFF.

This clone was seen only once. The chain links TRBV6-6 to TRBJ2-2, with 12 bases fitting TRBD1. Germline assignment: CDR1 MNHNY and CDR2 SVGAGI (reference sequence). The CDR3 is made up of 17 amino acids. V lost 5 bases to trimming and J lost 4 bases; unmatched junction nucleotides: 8. CDR3 DNA sequence: TGTGCCAGCAGTCTGCCGGGACAGGGGGCAGGCACCGGGGAGCTGTTTTTT. Translating gives CASSLPGQGAGTGELFF.

The genes are TRBV11-3 and TRBJ2-5, with D possibly being TRBD1 (6 bases). V shed 6 bases and J shed 5 bases, with 19 bases lying between them. Germline V gene lookup returns CDR1 SGHNT and CDR2 YENEEA. The CDR3 totals 15 residues. CDR3 loop: CASSVFRDTQETQYF. The DNA of the CDR3 is TGTGCCAGCAGTGTATTCCGGGACACCCAGGAGACCCAGTACTTC.

The chain recombines TRBV5-1 with TRBJ2-5, with 9 bases that match TRBD2. V trimming: 4 bases; J trimming: 8 bases; junction bases outside the gene matches: 3. CDR3 length: 12 residues. Germline lookup yields CDR1 SGHRS and CDR2 YFSETQ. The CDR3 nucleotides are TGCGCCAGCAGCGCGGGACTAGCAACCCAGTACTTC. Translation gives CASSAGLATQYF.

This CDR3 is CASSLAGTKQETQYF. As DNA, the CDR3 is TGCGCCAGCAGCCTAGCGGGGACTAAACAAGAGACCCAGTACTTC. The chain recombines TRBV5-1 with TRBJ2-5; 9 nucleotides align to TRBD2. V shed 4 bases, J shed 2 bases, and the junction held 6 bases outside the gene matches. Germline V CDR1 and CDR2: SGHRS, YFSETQ. This CDR3 has 15 residues.

This clone was observed once. J is TRBJ1-2 and V is TRBV6-1; D ambiguous. The V end lost 1 base, the J end lost 6 bases, and 15 bases lay between the germline ends. The germline V gene has CDR1 MNHNS and CDR2 SASEGT. The CDR3 extends over 15 amino acids. As DNA, the CDR3 is TGTGCCAGCAGTGAAGTGGATCAAGGGAGTAATGGCTACACCTTC. Protein product: CASSEVDQGSNGYTF.

The DNA for the CDR3 is TGTGCCAGCAGCTTAAGAGGGACTAGCGGGTCCGGACCTTACAATGAGCAGTTCTTC. It yields the protein CASSLRGTSGSGPYNEQFF. The J gene is TRBJ2-1, the V gene TRBV7-3; 12 bases match TRBD2. This CDR3 region has 19 residues. The V and J ends lost 1 base and 4 bases, in that order; junction bases with no gene match: 11. Per the germline V gene, CDR1 is SGHTA and CDR2 is FQGTGA.

The chain links TRBV5-1 to TRBJ1-1, with D tentatively TRBD1 (5 bases). There are 16 residues in the CDR3. V lost 0 bases and J 0 bases, leaving 12 bases between the germline ends. From germline, CDR1 is SGHRS and CDR2 YFSETQ. In DNA, the CDR3 is TGCGCCAGCAGCTTGGCCCTGGACACTTTGAACACTGAAGCTTTCTTT. Translation: CASSLALDTLNTEAFF.

This chain joins TRBV9 and TRBJ2-7; 8 bases fit TRBD2. The germline gives CDR1 SGDLS, CDR2 YYNGEE. The J segment lost 2 bases and the V segment lost 3 bases, leaving 7 bases of the junction unmatched. CDR3 size: 15 residues. The DNA for the CDR3 is TGTGCCAGCAGCGACGGGGGGGACATCGCCTACGAGCAGTACTTC. Translating gives CASSDGGDIAYEQYF.

The chain employs TRBV19 and TRBJ2-7; 13 positions agree with TRBD2. Looked up from germline, CDR1 is LNHDA and CDR2 is SQIVND (reference sequence). The CDR3 loop spans 18 amino acids. V trimming: 5 bases; J trimming: 3 bases; junction bases outside the gene matches: 13. The CDR3 sequence is CASSQRTSGSGAYYEQYF. CDR3 bases: TGTGCCAGTAGTCAACGGACTAGCGGGAGTGGGGCATACTACGAGCAGTACTTC.

The chain has TRBV4-2 and TRBJ2-7; 8 bases align to TRBD2. Germline-derived CDR1 and CDR2 are LGHNA and YNFKEQ. Trimming removed 4 bases from V and 3 bases from J; junction bases left unmatched: 5. The CDR3 contains 14 residues. This CDR3 is CASSPGGFDYEQYF. CDR3 DNA sequence: TGTGCCAGCAGCCCGGGGGGGTTTGACTACGAGCAGTACTTC.

The V and J genes are TRBV9 and TRBJ2-1, with 7 bases aligning to TRBD2. V shed 6 bases, J shed 5 bases, and the junction held 8 bases outside the gene matches. The CDR3 sequence is 14 residues long. Per germline, CDR1 SGDLS and CDR2 YYNGEE. CDR3 coding DNA: TGTGCCAGCACCCAAACTAGCGAGAACAATGAGCAGTTCTTC. This sequence encodes CASTQTSENNEQFF.

This chain joins TRBV11-2 and TRBJ1-2; 8 bases line up with TRBD1. Looked up from germline, CDR1 is SGHAT and CDR2 is FQNNGV. Trimming at V came to 5 bases and at J to 2 bases, leaving 7 bases not matched to a gene. CDR3 length equals 15 residues. The CDR3 sequence is CASSPRTGPNYGYTF. Written as DNA, the CDR3 is TGTGCCAGCAGCCCAAGGACAGGGCCCAACTATGGCTACACCTTC.

This rearrangement joins TRBV6-5 to TRBJ1-4; a weak D match, TRBD1 (6 bases). Germline CDR1 MNHEY, CDR2 SVGAGI. The CDR3 has 12 amino acids. Trimming left V 6 bases short and J 8 bases short, with 10 bases between. This chain's CDR3 is CASRIGQEKLFF. CDR3 DNA sequence: TGTGCCAGCAGAATCGGACAGGAAAAACTGTTTTTT.

The V and J genes are TRBV6-5 and TRBJ1-3; perhaps TRBD1 as D (5 bases). Trimming removed 3 bases at V and 0 bases at J, with 6 bases between. CDR1 is MNHEY and CDR2 is SVGAGI in the germline V gene. There are 14 residues in the CDR3. The CDR3 region has the DNA TGTGCCAGCAGTTATCAGGGCTCTGGAAACACCATATATTTT. As protein: CASSYQGSGNTIYF.

J is TRBJ2-2 and V is TRBV18, with 10 bases lining up with TRBD2. Germline V lookup: CDR1 KGHSH, CDR2 LQKENI. Losses at the gene ends were 0 bases for V and 7 bases for J; bases not matched to a gene: 8. This CDR3 contains 17 residues. The CDR3 region has the DNA TGTGCCAGCTCACCACCGGGACTAGCGCCAGTAAACGGGGAGCTGTTTTTT. This sequence encodes CASSPPGLAPVNGELFF.

The chain joins TRBV3-1 (or the pseudogene TRBV3-2) to TRBJ1-2; D remains ambiguous. The CDR3 contains 14 residues. V lost 1 base and J lost 2, with 8 bases in between. Germline assignment: CDR1 LGHDT and CDR2 YNNKEL (reference sequence). This chain's CDR3 is CASSQGRGNYGYTF. In nucleotides, the CDR3 is TGTGCCAGCAGCCAAGGGAGAGGGAACTATGGCTACACCTTC.

In DNA form, the CDR3 reads TGCAGCGTTGAGGCCAGGACGAACACCGGGGAGCTGTTTTTT. It specifies CSVEARTNTGELFF. This chain connects TRBV29-1 to TRBJ2-2; D remains unclear. This CDR3 spans 14 amino acids. The ends were cut back, 3 bases at V and 0 bases at J, with 8 bases in the middle. CDR1 is SQVTM, CDR2 ANQGSEA, per germline.

The chain couples TRBV9 to TRBJ2-3, with TRBD2 identical over 9 bases. Losses at the gene ends were 0 bases for V and 6 bases for J; bases not matched to a gene: 8. Germline loops: CDR1 SGDLS, CDR2 YYNGEE. This CDR3 comprises 16 residues. CDR3 coding DNA: TGTGCCAGCAGCGTAGTTGGTAGCGGGAGATCGGATACGCAGTATTTT. It specifies CASSVVGSGRSDTQYF.

The gene calls are TRBV29-1 and TRBJ1-2, with D possibly being TRBD1 (6 bases). Germline CDR1 SQVTM, CDR2 ANQGSEA. V lost 6 bases, J lost 3 bases, and 20 bases lay in between. This CDR3 has 15 amino acids. Here the CDR3 reads CSVQPGIQGYYGYTF. The CDR3 nucleotides read TGCAGCGTCCAGCCCGGGATACAGGGTTACTATGGCTACACCTTC.

The V and J genes are TRBV18 and TRBJ1-3, with D perhaps TRBD1 (5 bases). Trimming pared 2 bases from V and 3 bases from J, leaving 11 bases between. CDR1 is KGHSH and CDR2 is LQKENI in the germline V gene. The CDR3 sequence is 15 residues long. CDR3 in DNA: TGTGCCAGCTCACCAGACAGCTTAGATGGAAACACCATATATTTT. Its translation is CASSPDSLDGNTIYF. Full variable domain (outside the CDR3, taken from reference TRBV18 and TRBJ1-3): NAGVMQNPRHLVRRRGQEARLRCSPMKGHSHVYWYRQLPEEGLKFMVYLQKENIIDESGMPKERFSAEFPKEGPSILRIQQVVRGDSAAYFCASSPDSLDGNTIYFGEGSWLTVV.

This rearrangement joins TRBV6-5 to TRBJ1-5; D not resolved. Deletions cut 7 bases from V and 9 bases from J, with 19 bases between. Looked up from germline, CDR1 is MNHEY and CDR2 is SVGAGI. CDR3 length: 14 amino acids. The CDR3 DNA reads TGTGCCAGCAAGCGGACCGGAGCCTCATCGCCCCAGCATTTT. Amino acid sequence: CASKRTGASSPQHF.

In DNA, the CDR3 is TGTGCCAGCAATACGGGACTAGCGGGATGGTGGGACTACAATGAGCAGTTCTTC. Protein sequence: CASNTGLAGWWDYNEQFF. The chain has TRBV2 and TRBJ2-1; 13 positions agree with TRBD2. After removal of 7 bases from V and 3 bases from J, the junction contained 12 bases not matched to a gene. Germline V gene sequence: CDR1 SNHLY, CDR2 FYNNEI. The CDR3 sequence is 18 residues long.

The V gene is TRBV14, the J gene TRBJ1-1, with TRBD1 as a possible D gene (5 bases). V lost 2 bases to trimming and J lost 3 bases, with 13 bases between them. Germline CDR1 reads SGHDN; CDR2 reads FVKESK. The CDR3 is 15 residues long. CDR3 in amino acids: CASSQSFRGDTEAFF. CDR3 sequence (DNA): TGTGCCAGCAGCCAATCGTTCCGGGGGGACACTGAAGCTTTCTTT.

The CDR3: CASSLLGGGAAGELFF. The DNA of the CDR3 is TGTGCCAGCAGCTTACTGGGCGGGGGGGCCGCCGGGGAGCTGTTTTTT. The V call is TRBV7-3, the J call TRBJ2-2, with TRBD2 matching over 9 bases. There are 16 residues in the CDR3. The trim removed 2 bases at V and 6 bases at J, leaving 7 bases unmatched. CDR1 is SGHTA, CDR2 FQGTGA, per germline.